This entry concerns a single T cell receptor beta chain. Its specificity is unknown. Method: immunoSEQ multiplex PCR; TCRdb's copy keeps in-frame clones and lacks some. The table records around 33,000 clones, 65% to 80% of them present only once. The CDR3 has 12 amino acids. Germline loops: CDR1 GTSNPN, CDR2 SVGIG (reference sequence). This entry belongs to a study of STAT5B mutations in CD4+ large granular lymphocyte leukemia. Study details: Among healthy controls, a particular HLA allele went with more CDR3 'QG' motifs. Study outcomes and limitations: Compared with healthy controls (2/35), patient top clones favored TRBV06 (8/27). Without HLA matching, higher CD4+ than CD8+ T-LGLL clonality could reflect small sample size.

Buffy coats from healthy blood donors served as controls. The chain is built from TRBV30 and TRBJ2-7; 8 nucleotides match TRBD2. Sequenced sample: CD4+ T cells from blood buffy coats. This clonotype originated in a human donor in good health. The CDR3 DNA reads as TGTGCTTTAGAGGGTAGCGGGGACGAGCAGTACTTC. It specifies CALEGSGDEQYF.